This TCR beta chain derives from a study of CD8 T cells in ankylosing spondylitis. This CDR3 has 16 amino acids. The ends were cut back, 6 bases at V and 7 bases at J, with 25 bases in the middle. The germline CDR1 and CDR2 sequences are SGHVS and FNYEAQ. Findings and caveats of the study: Clones linked to disease were reported to show significant enrichment in matched ankylosing spondylitis synovial fluid. A motif in TCR beta, a set of eight highly homologous variants, appeared characteristic of ankylosing spondylitis blood.

About this clonotype itself: Its antigen is not known. The conserved closing phenylalanine or tryptophan is absent in this CDR3, likely reflecting a read error.

Making use of molecular barcodes, quantitative 5'-RACE generated TCR beta libraries. Each CDR3 protein is one row after TCRdb ran MiXCR on the 5' RACE reads. The repertoire holds 150,000 or so distinct CDR3 sequences, roughly 10% seen once, with about 16% in the top ten. The sequence came from a female donor with ankylosing spondylitis or in good health (not recorded which). Sequencing used blood, either unsorted or a sorted T cell fraction (not recorded which). The chain links TRBV7-6 to TRBJ2-7; tentatively, D is TRBD1 (6 bases). The CDR3 sequence: CASSPNGYRDSAEQYL. In DNA form, the CDR3 reads TGTGCCAGCAGTCCCAACGGGTACAGGGATTCGGCGGAGCAGTACTTA.